This T cell receptor beta chain is drawn from a study of T cells in Graves' hyperthyroidism and ophthalmopathy. Findings of the study overall: In validation, the model predicted ophthalmopathy. These predictions came a median about 6.5 months before onset.

This clonotype was counted ten times or more. As yet, its antigen is unknown. RNA transcripts yielded amplified TCR beta CDR3 regions. The study used the HTBI primer set for a first-round RT-PCR of the TCR CDR3. MiXCR, applied by TCRdb to the multiplex PCR reads, yields one record per CDR3 protein. Seen here are around 600,000 distinct CDR3 sequences, approximately 15% observed once, and the top ten hold 7.1%. Trimming shortened V by 8 bases and J by 0 bases, and 10 bases separated the two germline ends. From germline, CDR1 is SGHAT and CDR2 FQNNGV. This CDR3 region has 13 residues. The sequencing sample was made of blood. The source is a woman between 18 and 29 years old with Graves' ophthalmopathy. The chain is built from TRBV11-2 and TRBJ2-5; no definite D call. The DNA of the CDR3 is TGTGCCAGCTCCGGGCCCGACCAAGAGACCCAGTACTTC. Translation gives CASSGPDQETQYF.